The T cell receptor beta chain under discussion was sequenced for a study of T cells in Graves' hyperthyroidism and ophthalmopathy. RNA transcripts yielded amplified TCR beta CDR3 regions. Primed by the HTBI set, a first-round RT-PCR was run on the TCR CDR3. TCRdb fed the multiplex PCR reads into MiXCR, producing one record per CDR3 protein. The sample yields about 400,000 distinct CDR3 sequences, approximately 15% seen once. The V and J ends lost 0 bases and 0 bases respectively, with 17 bases between them. The CDR3 loop spans 18 amino acids. The germline gives CDR1 SGHRS, CDR2 YFSETQ. Stable Graves' hyperthyroidism meant no ophthalmopathy progression within 18 months. Study-wide results and caveats: Blood held most thyroid clonotypes expanded above 0.001 frequency.

This clonotype was detected ten times or more. Its antigen remains unknown. The rearrangement uses TRBV5-1 and TRBJ2-3; weak D call: TRBD1 (6 bases). The TCR sequence derives from a young woman with Graves' hyperthyroidism. The material sequenced was blood. The CDR3 DNA follows: TGCGCCAGCAGCTTGGAAATATTGGGACAAACTAGCACAGATACGCAGTATTTT. This encodes CASSLEILGQTSTDTQYF.